The 29 T cell receptor beta chains below were found in one sample sequenced in a study of OX40 agonist ivuxolimab in advanced cancers. Libraries were prepared by immunoSEQ multiplex PCR; TCRdb keeps only in-frame clonotypes and omits some of them. The table includes about 36,000 clones, roughly 81% detected once. Sequencing was performed on CD4+ or CD8+ T cells sorted from blood, taken in a trial of the OX40 agonist ivuxolimab. Every receptor here comes from an adult with an advanced solid tumor such as melanoma, head and neck, liver or kidney cancer.

This clone has a handful of counts. This chain links TRBV6-5 with TRBJ2-3, with D maybe TRBD2 (6 bases). CDR3 length: 12 residues. V was cut by 5 bases and J by 5 bases, with 8 bases left in between. Germline V gene lookup returns CDR1 MNHEY and CDR2 SVGAGI. The CDR3 is CASSPAGDTQYF. The CDR3 DNA is TGTGCCAGCAGTCCAGCGGGAGATACGCAGTATTTT.

V usage is TRBV29-1 and J usage is TRBJ1-2; no clear D. Deletions cut 7 bases from V and 1 base from J, with 13 bases between. This CDR3 has 13 amino acids. Germline V gene lookup returns CDR1 SQVTM and CDR2 ANQGSEA. CDR3 nucleotides: TGCAGCGCCTCGGACGGGGTTAACTATGGCTACACCTTC. Its protein product is CSASDGVNYGYTF.

The V and J genes are TRBV18 and TRBJ2-1; TRBD2 matches 9 bases. Germline trimming cut 5 bases from V and 5 bases from J; bases unmatched to any gene: 4. Germline values: CDR1 KGHSH, CDR2 LQKENI. The length of the CDR3 is 14 residues. CDR3 in DNA: TGTGCCAGCTCAGAGACTAGCGGAAACAATGAGCAGTTCTTC. Protein product: CASSETSGNNEQFF.

This clone appeared once. The J gene is TRBJ2-1, the V gene TRBV19; 12 nucleotides agree with TRBD2. This CDR3 has 14 residues. Unmatched junction bases numbered 5, after V lost 7 bases and J lost 7 bases. Per germline, CDR1 LNHDA and CDR2 SQIVND (reference sequence). This chain's CDR3 is CASKTSGSYNEQFF. For the CDR3, the DNA is TGTGCCAGTAAGACTAGCGGGAGTTATAATGAGCAGTTCTTC.

This clone was observed a handful of times. The CDR3 sequence is CASSLTGGSYGYTF. The CDR3 bases are TGTGCCAGCAGTTTGACAGGGGGCAGCTATGGCTACACCTTC. The J gene is TRBJ1-2, the V gene TRBV27; 10 bases match TRBD1. Germline V gene sequence: CDR1 MNHEY, CDR2 SMNVEV (reference sequence). The CDR3 consists of 14 residues. The V and J ends lost 3 bases and 4 bases, in that order; junction bases with no gene match: 2.

This clone occurred a few times. The chain carries TRBV4-2 and TRBJ2-5; D may be TRBD2 (6 bases). This CDR3 has 15 residues. V lost 0 bases and J lost 5, with 13 bases in between. In germline, CDR1 is LGHNA, CDR2 YNFKEQ. DNA for the CDR3: TGTGCCAGCAGCCAAGATGGGACTGGTGGGGAGACCCAGTACTTC. Translated: CASSQDGTGGETQYF.

The chain is built from TRBV28 and TRBJ1-2; tentative D call: TRBD1 (5 bases). Looked up from germline, CDR1 is MDHEN and CDR2 is SYDVKM. This CDR3 region has 16 residues. V was shortened by 5 bases and J by 4 bases, with 20 bases between the two germline ends. CDR3 nucleotides: TGTGCCAGCAGTCCGATAGTGGCGGGACGGATCTATGGCTACACCTTC. Protein sequence: CASSPIVAGRIYGYTF.

This chain uses TRBV6-1 with TRBJ2-5; D is perhaps TRBD1 (7 bases). The ends were cut back, 3 bases at V and 1 base at J, with 12 bases in the middle. The CDR3 runs to 15 residues. Per the germline V gene, CDR1 is MNHNS and CDR2 is SASEGT. CDR3 protein: CASSDGGQSQETQYF. In DNA, the CDR3 is TGTGCCAGCAGTGACGGGGGACAGTCCCAAGAGACCCAGTACTTC.

In its sample, this clone was seen a few times. This chain uses TRBV7-2 with TRBJ1-2; 8 nucleotides line up with TRBD1. The V gene's germline CDR1 is SGHTA and CDR2 FQGNSA. The V and J ends lost 6 bases and 4 bases, in that order; junction bases with no gene match: 4. The CDR3 is made up of 13 amino acids. CDR3 in DNA: TGTGCCAGCAGATTTGGACAGGGCTATGGCTACACCTTC. Protein product: CASRFGQGYGYTF.

J is TRBJ1-2 and V is TRBV10-1, with a possible D match to TRBD1 (6 bases). The CDR3 loop spans 12 amino acids. The germline CDR1 and CDR2 sequences are WNHNN and SYGVQD (reference sequence). The germline V and J ends were trimmed by 5 bases and 8 bases, with 12 bases remaining between them. CDR3 in amino acids: CASSFQTGGYTF. The DNA of the CDR3 is TGCGCCAGCAGTTTTCAAACAGGGGGCTACACCTTC.

J is TRBJ2-7 and V is TRBV19; TRBD1 matches at 9 bases. The length of the CDR3 is 13 residues. Germline V lookup: CDR1 LNHDA, CDR2 SQIVND (reference sequence). The V and J ends lost 4 bases and 5 bases, in that order; junction bases with no gene match: 3. In nucleotides, the CDR3 is TGTGCCAGTAGTAGGAGACAGGGGGACGAGCAGTACTTC. It specifies CASSRRQGDEQYF.

The V and J genes are TRBV6-6 and TRBJ1-1, with TRBD1 matching 8 bases. CDR1 MNHNY and CDR2 SVGAGI come from the germline V gene (reference sequence). CDR3 length: 13 amino acids. Trimming removed 7 bases from V and 6 bases from J; junction bases left unmatched: 7. DNA of the CDR3: TGTGCCAGCACCCGACAGGGGACGGCTGAAGCTTTCTTT. Protein: CASTRQGTAEAFF.

The chain carries TRBV5-6 and TRBJ2-7; TRBD2 might be the D (5 bases). The germline gives CDR1 SGHDT, CDR2 YYEEEE. CDR3 length: 13 amino acids. Between the trimmed V and J ends, which lost 4 bases and 4 bases, there was a span of 12 bases. CDR3: CASSLRGWYEQYF. CDR3 nucleotides: TGTGCCAGCAGCCTGCGAGGGTGGTACGAGCAGTACTTC.

This clone has only one observation. This rearrangement joins TRBV6-1 to TRBJ1-2; 9 bases match TRBD1. This CDR3 comprises 13 residues. Germline V lookup: CDR1 MNHNS, CDR2 SASEGT. V lost 6 bases to trimming and J lost 8 bases; unmatched junction nucleotides: 7. The DNA of the CDR3 is TGTGCCAGCAGGGCGACAGGGGGAGACGGCTACACCTTC. This translates into CASRATGGDGYTF.

The chain recombines TRBV7-3 with TRBJ2-1, with D uncertain. Trimming shortened V by 1 base and J by 5 bases, and 9 bases separated the two germline ends. In germline, CDR1 is SGHTA, CDR2 FQGTGA. This CDR3 contains 14 residues. The CDR3 is CASSLSALNNEQFF. For the CDR3, the DNA is TGTGCCAGCAGCTTAAGCGCGCTCAACAATGAGCAGTTCTTC. The full variable domain, with the rest looked up from reference TRBV7-3 and TRBJ2-1, is GAGVSQTPSNKVTEKGKYVELRCDPISGHTALYWYRQSLGQGPEFLIYFQGTGAADDSGLPNDRFFAVRPEGSVSTLKIQRTERGDSAVYLCASSLSALNNEQFFGPGTRLTVL.

The J gene is TRBJ2-5, the V gene TRBV11-2; maybe TRBD1 (5 bases). V lost 3 bases, J lost 5 bases, and 10 bases lay in between. This CDR3 has 13 amino acids. Germline V gene lookup returns CDR1 SGHAT and CDR2 FQNNGV. CDR3 nucleotide sequence: TGTGCCAGCAGCTTGTGGGGCCGGGAGACCCAGTACTTC. Translation: CASSLWGRETQYF.

The rearrangement uses TRBV6-1 and TRBJ1-1; D may be TRBD1 (5 bases). Germline assignment: CDR1 MNHNS and CDR2 SASEGT. Trimming left V 5 bases short and J 2 bases short, with 15 bases between. CDR3 length: 15 amino acids. For the CDR3, the DNA is TGTGCCAGCAGTACCCCTTCCGGGGCCAACACTGAAGCTTTCTTT. This codes for CASSTPSGANTEAFF.

The chain employs TRBV14 and TRBJ1-6; 7 bases map to TRBD1. The V gene end was trimmed by 4 bases and the J gene end by 14 bases; junction bases not matched to a gene: 8. The CDR3 runs 13 residues. Germline CDR1 and CDR2: SGHDN and FVKESK. The CDR3 DNA follows: TGTGCCAGCAGCCTAACAGGGGCGAGATCCCTCCACTTT. This sequence encodes CASSLTGARSLHF.

The rearrangement uses TRBV6-5 and TRBJ1-4; TRBD1 agrees at 8 bases. The CDR3 is 14 amino acids. V lost 6 bases, J lost 7 bases, and 7 bases stayed unmatched. The germline V gene has CDR1 MNHEY and CDR2 SVGAGI. The CDR3 reads CASRITGGGEKLFF. DNA of the CDR3: TGTGCCAGCAGGATAACAGGGGGTGGTGAAAAACTGTTTTTT.

The CDR3 region is CASSVRGTATEAFF. CDR3 DNA sequence: TGTGCCAGTAGTGTGCGAGGGACAGCCACTGAAGCTTTCTTT. This sequence joins TRBV19 and TRBJ1-1; 7 bases line up with TRBD1. CDR1 LNHDA and CDR2 SQIVND come from the germline V gene (reference sequence). V was pared by 5 bases and J by 4 bases, with 7 bases of the junction left unmatched. The CDR3 loop spans 14 amino acids.

This chain uses TRBV6-5 with TRBJ2-3, with D tentatively TRBD1 (6 bases). Trimming left V 6 bases short and J 1 base short, with 11 bases between. CDR1 is MNHEY and CDR2 is SVGAGI in the germline V gene. The CDR3 has 14 amino acids. Here the CDR3 reads CASSLGGGTDTQYF. CDR3 sequence (DNA): TGTGCCAGCAGCCTAGGGGGTGGCACAGATACGCAGTATTTT.

The chain employs TRBV27 and TRBJ1-2; D might be TRBD1 (5 bases). Germline V lookup: CDR1 MNHEY, CDR2 SMNVEV (reference sequence). V lost 3 bases and J lost 5, with 13 bases in between. There are 14 residues in the CDR3. CDR3 nucleotides: TGTGCCAGCAGTTTCGGCTGGGGGGGTTATGGCTACACCTTC. The encoded protein is CASSFGWGGYGYTF.

V is TRBV6-6 and J is TRBJ1-1, with 8 bases identical to TRBD1. V dropped 0 bases and J dropped 7; count of bases not matched to a gene: 7. The CDR3 loop spans 15 amino acids. The germline V gene encodes CDR1 MNHNY and CDR2 SVGAGI (reference sequence). CDR3 sequence (DNA): TGTGCCAGCAGTTACTCGGCAGGGGGCGGCGGTGAAGCTTTCTTT. This gives the protein CASSYSAGGGGEAFF.

The V call is TRBV7-2, the J call TRBJ2-7; no clear D. The CDR3 extends over 13 amino acids. V lost 3 bases to trimming and J lost 0 bases, with 6 bases between them. Germline values: CDR1 SGHTA, CDR2 FQGNSA. The CDR3 loop is CASSLASSYEQYF. CDR3 in DNA: TGTGCCAGCAGCTTGGCCAGCTCCTACGAGCAGTACTTC.

The CDR3 region has the DNA TGTGCCAGCAGGCGGACAGGGGCCAATGAGCAGTTCTTC. It encodes CASRRTGANEQFF. The gene calls are TRBV2 and TRBJ2-1, with TRBD1 matching 9 bases. The CDR3 runs to 13 residues. Germline CDR1 and CDR2: SNHLY and FYNNEI. Unmatched junction bases numbered 3, after V lost 6 bases and J lost 6 bases.

This clone was seen just once. As DNA, the CDR3 is TGTGCCAGCAGTGAAGACGGCAGGGGAGCTGGGGCCAACGTCCTGACTTTC. Protein: CASSEDGRGAGANVLTF. The J gene is TRBJ2-6, the V gene TRBV6-1; maybe TRBD1 (6 bases). CDR1 MNHNS and CDR2 SASEGT come from the germline V gene. Trimming removed 1 base at V and 2 bases at J, with 12 bases between. The CDR3 spans 17 residues.

For this clone: The germline gene is not matched at one end of the junction; a read error may be the cause. The rearrangement joins TRBV9 to TRBJ2-2; the D gene is possibly TRBD1 (5 bases). In germline, CDR1 is SGDLS, CDR2 YYNGEE. CDR3 length: 16 residues. The DNA for the CDR3 is TGTGCCAGCAGGGTAGGGGCTAGTTTTGACACCGGGGAGCTGTTTTTT. Translated, it gives CASRVGASFDTGELFF. The full variable domain, in which reference TRBV9 and TRBJ2-2 provide the parts outside the CDR3, is DSGVTQTPKHLITATGQRVTLRCSPRSGDLSVYWYQQSLDQGLQFLIQYYNGEERAKGNILERFSAQQFPDLHSELNLSSLELGDSALYFCASRVGASFDTGELFFGEGSRLTVL.

The chain carries TRBV7-2 and TRBJ1-1; D remains ambiguous. CDR3 size: 16 residues. Trimming shortened V by 2 bases and J by 4 bases, and 17 bases separated the two germline ends. CDR1 is SGHTA, CDR2 FQGNSA, per germline. The CDR3 DNA reads TGTGCCAGCAGCTTAATGGCTCCCATGGTTGGCACTGAAGCTTTCTTT. Residues: CASSLMAPMVGTEAFF.

Within the sample, this clone is medium-sized. In the same sample, other DNA sequences code for this CDR3. The chain employs TRBV7-8 and TRBJ1-4; a possible D gene is TRBD1 (5 bases). With 4 bases removed from V and 8 bases from J, the gap between germline ends came to 14 bases. This CDR3 comprises 14 residues. Germline CDR1 SGHVS, CDR2 FQNEAQ. The chain's CDR3 is CASSSTEGREKLFF. In DNA, the CDR3 is TGTGCCAGCAGCTCTACAGAGGGGAGGGAAAAACTGTTTTTT. The variable domain in full, with the rest retrieved from reference TRBV7-8 and TRBJ1-4, is GAGVSQSPRYKVAKRGQDVALRCDPISGHVSLFWYQQALGQGPEFLTYFQNEAQLDKSGLPSDRFFAERPEGSVSTLKIQRTQQEDSAVYLCASSSTEGREKLFFGSGTQLSVL.